A selection of T cell receptor beta chains follows, all from one sample in a study of cytomegalovirus exposure and HLA in healthy donors. Assay: immunoSEQ multiplex PCR; the TCRdb copy retains only in-frame clones and omits some. The data contain approximately 79,000 clones, under 80% of them singletons. Sequenced: PBMCs. These receptors all stem from a male donor in good health and CMV-seropositive. Each CDR3 is given with its conserved first and last residue. A D gene is named only where the DNA matches it firmly. A row's size may be missing; if present it is once, few, many or a size class.

>-|TRBJ1-1|-|TRBV19
TGTGCCAGTAGTAGCCCAGGAGGCGCGAACACTGAAGCTTTCTTT
CASSSPGGANTEAFF
>TRBD1|TRBJ1-2|-|TRBV5-1
TGCGCCAGCAGCTCTACCGGACAGGGGGCTTCCTATGGCTACACCTTC
CASSSTGQGASYGYTF
>-|TRBJ2-7|-|TRBV19
TGTGCCAGTAGGGCGGGATACGAGCAGTACTTC
CASRAGYEQYF
>TRBD1|TRBJ1-5|-|TRBV4-2
TGTGCCAGCAGCCAACCGGGACAGACCGAGAAGCCCCAGCATTTT
CASSQPGQTEKPQHF
>-|TRBJ1-2|once|TRBV5-5
TGTGCCAGCAGCTTATCATACAGTATCTCTAACTATGGCTACACCTTC
CASSLSYSISNYGYTF
>-|TRBJ1-2|-|TRBV28
TGTGCCAGCAGTGGTCAGGGAAACGGCTACACCTTC
CASSGQGNGYTF
>-|TRBJ2-7|-|TRBV28
TGTGCCAGCAGTTTTGGACAGAGTTACGAGCAGTACTTC
CASSFGQSYEQYF
>-|TRBJ2-5|-|TRBV9
TGTGCCAGCAGCGTAGGGCCAGCGGCCCAAGAGACCCAGTACTTC
CASSVGPAAQETQYF
>-|TRBJ1-2|-|TRBV27
TGTGCCAGCAGTCCACTACCGGACAGATCATGTAAAGGGACATTC
CASSPLPDRSCKGTF
>TRBD1|TRBJ2-7|-|TRBV5-1
TGCGCCAGCAGCTCTTCGACAGGGGGCTACGAGCAGTACTTC
CASSSSTGGYEQYF
>TRBD2|TRBJ2-7|once|TRBV30
TGTGCCTCAACCAGACTAGCGGGAGGGCTGAGCTACGAGCAGTACTTC
CASTRLAGGLSYEQYF
>-|TRBJ1-2|-|TRBV28
TGTGCCAGCAGTTTATACAGGGCTGGCTACACCTTC
CASSLYRAGYTF
>TRBD1|TRBJ2-7|-|TRBV6-1
TGTGCCAGCAGTGACCAGACAGGGTTCAACGAGCAGTACTTC
CASSDQTGFNEQYF
>-|TRBJ2-7|-|TRBV7-6
TGTGCCAGCAGCCCACCGGGACTGAGCTACGAGCAGTACTTC
CASSPPGLSYEQYF
>TRBD1|TRBJ2-3|-|TRBV18
TGTGCCAGCTCACCTACCAGGGGGCTAGCAGATACGCAGTATTTT
CASSPTRGLADTQYF
>TRBD1|TRBJ2-7|-|TRBV11-1
TGTGCCAGCAGCTCGGACAGGTCCCACGAGCAGTACTTC
CASSSDRSHEQYF
>-|TRBJ1-5|-|TRBV2
TGTGCCTCAGGAGGGGTTCAGCCCCAGCATTTT
CASGGVQPQHF
>TRBD2|TRBJ2-1|few|TRBV6-1
TGTGCCAGCAGGGTCGCCGGGACTAAGCAGTTCTTC
CASRVAGTKQFF
>-|TRBJ2-7|-|TRBV9
TGTGCCAGCAGCGTAGTAGCCTTAGCGGAGCAGTACTTC
CASSVVALAEQYF
>TRBD1|TRBJ2-5|-|TRBV28
TGTGCCATTCCGGGACAGCGAAGACAAGAGACCCAGTACTTC
CAIPGQRRQETQYF
>-|TRBJ2-7|-|TRBV4-1
TGCGCCAGCAGCGACGAGGGACTTTCCTACGAGCAGTACTTC
CASSDEGLSYEQYF
>TRBD2|TRBJ2-7|few|TRBV10-3
TGTGCCACAAGGCTAGCGGGAGGCCGAAGCGAGCAGTACTTC
CATRLAGGRSEQYF
>-|TRBJ1-4|-|TRBV28
TGTGCCAGCACCCAACTACCAACTAATGAAAAACTGTTTTTT
CASTQLPTNEKLFF
>-|TRBJ2-7|few|TRBV6-6
TGTGCCAGCAGTCCGACTACTTATTCCTACGAGCAGTACTTC
CASSPTTYSYEQYF
>TRBD2|TRBJ2-2|once|TRBV11-2
TGTGCCAGCAGCTTAACGCGACTAGCTTCCGGGGAGCTGTTTTTT
CASSLTRLASGELFF
>-|TRBJ1-6|many|TRBV5-6
TGTGCCAGCAGCTCGGCAGGGGTCCATAATTCACCCCTCCACTTT
CASSSAGVHNSPLHF